Below are 2 T cell receptor beta chains sequenced from a single sample in a study of cytomegalovirus exposure and HLA in healthy donors (dated by TCRdb to between 2016 and 2019). Library preparation used the immunoSEQ multiplex PCR assay. The multiplex PCR relied on a mix of 60 forward primers for TCR Vbeta segments and 13 reverse primers for TCR Jbeta segments. The table comes from immuneACCESS by way of TCRdb, which keeps in-frame sequences with V and J called. Part of the clones is missing from these tables; in studies checked, under half for an unresolved V gene and the rest for unknown reasons. This sample has approximately 200,000 clones in its table, and over 75% of those were observed once. Of the sample, roughly 1.3% falls within the top ten clones. The material sequenced was PBMCs. The origin of the receptors is a human donor in good health.

This clone occurred a few times. This chain connects TRBV14 to TRBJ2-7, with D perhaps matching TRBD2 (7 bases). The CDR3 spans 16 residues. Germline values: CDR1 SGHDN, CDR2 FVKESK. Trimming left V 0 bases short and J 3 bases short, with 15 bases between. The DNA for the CDR3 is TGTGCCAGCAGCCAAGATAGGGGGGGGAATTACTACGAGCAGTACTTC. It translates to CASSQDRGGNYYEQYF. Supplemented by reference TRBV14 and TRBJ2-7, the full variable domain reads EAGVTQFPSHSVIEKGQTVTLRCDPISGHDNLYWYRRVMGKEIKFLLHFVKESKQDESGMPNNRFLAERTGGTYSTLKVQPAELEDSGVYFCASSQDRGGNYYEQYFGPGTRLTVT.

The chain is built from TRBV30 and TRBJ2-3; 7 bases match TRBD2. Germline lookup yields CDR1 GTSNPN and CDR2 SVGIG (reference sequence). V gave up 3 bases and J gave up 0 bases; unmatched junction bases: 3. The CDR3 consists of 14 residues. DNA of the CDR3: TGTGCCTGGAGAATAGCGGGTAGCACAGATACGCAGTATTTT. Protein sequence: CAWRIAGSTDTQYF.